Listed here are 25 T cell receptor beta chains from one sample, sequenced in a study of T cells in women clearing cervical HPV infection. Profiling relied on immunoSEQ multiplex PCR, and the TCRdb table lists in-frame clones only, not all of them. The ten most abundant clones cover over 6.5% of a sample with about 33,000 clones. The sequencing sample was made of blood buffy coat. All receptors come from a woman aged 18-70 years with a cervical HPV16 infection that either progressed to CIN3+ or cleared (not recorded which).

Incomplete CDR3 DNA: TGCGCCAGCAGCTCGGGACTAGCGTTCACCGGGGAG. Amino acids: CASSSGLAFTGE. The full CDR3 protein is CASSSGLAFTGELFF. The J gene is TRBJ2-2, the V gene TRBV5-1, with 10 bases that match TRBD2. The sequenced fragment ends 3 residues before the CDR3 boundary, so the rest is inferred from the germline J gene. Germline V gene data show CDR1 as SGHRS and CDR2 as YFSETQ. This CDR3 region has 15 residues. Trimming took 3 bases from V and 4 from J; bases not matched to a gene: 3.

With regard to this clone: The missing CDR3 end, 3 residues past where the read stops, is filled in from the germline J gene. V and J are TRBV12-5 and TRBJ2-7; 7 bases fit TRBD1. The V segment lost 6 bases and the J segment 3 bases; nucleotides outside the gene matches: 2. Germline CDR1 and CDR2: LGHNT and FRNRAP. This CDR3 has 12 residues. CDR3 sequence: CASGDRVYEQYF. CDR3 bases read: TGTGCTAGTGGAGACAGGGTCTACGAG.

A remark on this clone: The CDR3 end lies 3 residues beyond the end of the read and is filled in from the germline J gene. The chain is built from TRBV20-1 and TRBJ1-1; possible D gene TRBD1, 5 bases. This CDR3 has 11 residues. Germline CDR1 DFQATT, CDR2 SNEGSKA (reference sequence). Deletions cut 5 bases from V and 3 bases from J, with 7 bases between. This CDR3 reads CSAPTDTEAFF. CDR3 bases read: TGCAGTGCTCCGACAGACACTGAA.

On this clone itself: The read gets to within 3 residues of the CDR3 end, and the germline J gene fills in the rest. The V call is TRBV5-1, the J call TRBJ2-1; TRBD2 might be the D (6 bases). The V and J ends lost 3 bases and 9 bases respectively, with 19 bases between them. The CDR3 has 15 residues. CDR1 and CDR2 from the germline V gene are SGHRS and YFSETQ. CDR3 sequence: CASSSIADGSGEQFF. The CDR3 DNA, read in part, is TGCGCCAGCAGCTCCATAGCGGACGGGAGCGGTGAG. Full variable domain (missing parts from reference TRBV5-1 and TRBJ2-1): KAGVTQTPRYLIKTRGQQVTLSCSPISGHRSVSWYQQTPGQGLQFLFEYFSETQRNKGNFPGRFSGRQFSNSRSEMNVSTLELGDSALYLCASSSIADGSGEQFFGPGTRLTVL.

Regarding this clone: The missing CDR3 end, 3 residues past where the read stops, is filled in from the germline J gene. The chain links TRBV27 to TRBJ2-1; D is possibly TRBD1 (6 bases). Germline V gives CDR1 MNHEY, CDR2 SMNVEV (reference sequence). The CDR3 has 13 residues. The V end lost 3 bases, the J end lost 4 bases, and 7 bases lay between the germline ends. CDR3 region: CASSFQGYNEQFF. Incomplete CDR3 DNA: TGTGCCAGCAGTTTCCAGGGGTACAATGAG.

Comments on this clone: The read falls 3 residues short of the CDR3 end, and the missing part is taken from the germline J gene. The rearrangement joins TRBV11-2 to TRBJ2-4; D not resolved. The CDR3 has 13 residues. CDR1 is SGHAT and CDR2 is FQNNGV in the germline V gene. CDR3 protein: CASSLGQFNGQYF. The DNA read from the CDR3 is TGTGCCAGCAGCTTAGGGCAGTTCAATGGT. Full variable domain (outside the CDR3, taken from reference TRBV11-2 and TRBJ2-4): EAGVAQSPRYKIIEKRQSVAFWCNPISGHATLYWYQQILGQGPKLLIQFQNNGVVDDSQLPKDRFSAERLKGVDSTLKIQPAKLEDSAVYLCASSLGQFNGQYFGAGTRLSVL.

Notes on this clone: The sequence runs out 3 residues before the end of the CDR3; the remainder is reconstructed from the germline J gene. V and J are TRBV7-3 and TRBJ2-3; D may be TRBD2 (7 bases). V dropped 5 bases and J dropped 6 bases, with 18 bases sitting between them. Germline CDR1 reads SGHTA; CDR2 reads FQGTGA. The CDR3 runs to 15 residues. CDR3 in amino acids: CASSPGGGRGDTQYF. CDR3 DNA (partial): TGTGCCAGCAGCCCTGGGGGGGGCCGTGGGGATACG.

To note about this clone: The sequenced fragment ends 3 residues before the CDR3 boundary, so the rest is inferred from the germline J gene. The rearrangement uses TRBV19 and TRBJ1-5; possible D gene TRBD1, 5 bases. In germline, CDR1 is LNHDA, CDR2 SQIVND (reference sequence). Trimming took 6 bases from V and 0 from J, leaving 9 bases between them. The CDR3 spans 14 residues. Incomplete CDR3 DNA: TGTGCCAGTAGCCCGACAGATAGCAATCAGCCC. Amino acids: CASSPTDSNQP. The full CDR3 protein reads CASSPTDSNQPQHF.

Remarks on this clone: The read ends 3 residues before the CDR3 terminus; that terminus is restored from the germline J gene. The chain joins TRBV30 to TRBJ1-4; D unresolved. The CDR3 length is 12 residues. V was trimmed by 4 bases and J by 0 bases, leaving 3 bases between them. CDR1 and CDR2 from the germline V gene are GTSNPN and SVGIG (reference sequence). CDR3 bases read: TGTGCCTGGACATCAACTAATGAAAAA. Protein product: CAWTSTNEK. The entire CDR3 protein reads CAWTSTNEKLFF.

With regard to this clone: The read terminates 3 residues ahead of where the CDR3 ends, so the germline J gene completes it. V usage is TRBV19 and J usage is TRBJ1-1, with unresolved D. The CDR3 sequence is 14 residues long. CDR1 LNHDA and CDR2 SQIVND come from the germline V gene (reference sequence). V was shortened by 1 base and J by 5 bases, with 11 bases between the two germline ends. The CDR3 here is CASSIGRVPTEAFF. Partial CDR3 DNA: TGTGCCAGTAGTATAGGTAGAGTCCCAACTGAA.

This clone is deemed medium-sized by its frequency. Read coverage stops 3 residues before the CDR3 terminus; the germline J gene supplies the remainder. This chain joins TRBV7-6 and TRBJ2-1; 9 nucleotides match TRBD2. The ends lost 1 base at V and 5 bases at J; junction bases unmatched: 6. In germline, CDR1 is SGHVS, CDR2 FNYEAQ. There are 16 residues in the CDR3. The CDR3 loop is CASSLDAGGDDNEQFF. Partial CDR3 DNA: TGTGCCAGCAGCTTAGATGCGGGGGGGGATGACAATGAG.

CDR3 loop: CASSPMAGVSYEQYF. The CDR3 bases that were read are TGTGCCAGCAGCCCGATGGCCGGGGTTTCCTACGAG. This rearrangement joins TRBV5-5 to TRBJ2-7; TRBD2 is a possible D gene (5 bases). With the read ending 3 residues before the CDR3 end, the germline J gene is used to fill in that end. The V gene lost 4 bases and the J gene lost 1 base, with 15 bases spanning the gap. Germline CDR1 SGHKS, CDR2 YYEKEE (reference sequence). This CDR3 has 15 amino acids.

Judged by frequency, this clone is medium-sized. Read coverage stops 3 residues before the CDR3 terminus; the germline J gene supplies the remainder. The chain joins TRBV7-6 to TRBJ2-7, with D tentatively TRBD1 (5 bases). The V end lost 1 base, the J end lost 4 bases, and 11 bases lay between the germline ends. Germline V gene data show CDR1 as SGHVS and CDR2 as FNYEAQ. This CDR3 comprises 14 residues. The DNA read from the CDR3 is TGTGCCAGCAGCTTAGGGGGCTTACTGTACGAG. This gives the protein CASSLGGLLYE. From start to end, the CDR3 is CASSLGGLLYEQYF.

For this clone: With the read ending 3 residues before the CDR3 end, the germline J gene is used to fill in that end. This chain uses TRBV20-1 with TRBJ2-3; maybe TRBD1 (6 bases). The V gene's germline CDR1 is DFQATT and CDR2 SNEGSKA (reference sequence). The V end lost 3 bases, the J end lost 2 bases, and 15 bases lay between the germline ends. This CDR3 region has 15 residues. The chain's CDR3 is CSASSLDRYTDTQYF. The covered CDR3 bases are TGCAGTGCTAGCTCCCTGGACAGATACACAGATACG.

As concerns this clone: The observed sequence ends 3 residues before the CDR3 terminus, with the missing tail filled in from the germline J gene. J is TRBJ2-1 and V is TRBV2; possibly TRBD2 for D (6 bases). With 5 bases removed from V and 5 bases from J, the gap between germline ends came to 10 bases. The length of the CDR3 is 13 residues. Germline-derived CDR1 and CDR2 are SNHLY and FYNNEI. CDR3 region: CASSSGGNNEQFF. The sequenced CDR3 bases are TGTGCCAGCAGTTCCGGGGGTAACAATGAG.

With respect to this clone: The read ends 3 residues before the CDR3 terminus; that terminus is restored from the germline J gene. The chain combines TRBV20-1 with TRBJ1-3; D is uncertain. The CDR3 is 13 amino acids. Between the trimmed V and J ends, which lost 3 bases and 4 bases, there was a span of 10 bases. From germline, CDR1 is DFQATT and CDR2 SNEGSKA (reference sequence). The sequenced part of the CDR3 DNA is TGCAGTGCTAGCTCAGGAGAAGGAAACACC. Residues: CSASSGEGNT. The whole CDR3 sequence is CSASSGEGNTIYF.

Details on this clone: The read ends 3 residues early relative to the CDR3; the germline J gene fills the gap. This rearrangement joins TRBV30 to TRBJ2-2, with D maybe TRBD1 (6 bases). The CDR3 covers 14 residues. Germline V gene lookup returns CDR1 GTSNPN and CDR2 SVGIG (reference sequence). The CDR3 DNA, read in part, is TGTGCCTGGACCCTCAGGGGAGCCGATTCACCG. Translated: CAWTLRGADSP. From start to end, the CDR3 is CAWTLRGADSPLFF.

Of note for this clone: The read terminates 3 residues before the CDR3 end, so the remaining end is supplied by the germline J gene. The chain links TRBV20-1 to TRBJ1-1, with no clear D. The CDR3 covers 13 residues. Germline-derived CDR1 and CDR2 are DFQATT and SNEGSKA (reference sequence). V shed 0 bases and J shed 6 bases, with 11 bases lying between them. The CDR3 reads CSARDFRFSEAFF. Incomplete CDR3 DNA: TGCAGTGCTAGAGATTTCAGGTTCTCTGAA.

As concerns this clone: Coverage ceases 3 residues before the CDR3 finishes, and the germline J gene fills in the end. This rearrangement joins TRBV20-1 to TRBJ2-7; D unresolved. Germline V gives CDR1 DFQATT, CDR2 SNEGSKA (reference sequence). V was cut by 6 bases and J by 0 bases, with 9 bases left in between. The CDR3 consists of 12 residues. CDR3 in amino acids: CSASPGSYEQYF. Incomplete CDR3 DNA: TGCAGTGCAAGCCCGGGCTCCTACGAG.

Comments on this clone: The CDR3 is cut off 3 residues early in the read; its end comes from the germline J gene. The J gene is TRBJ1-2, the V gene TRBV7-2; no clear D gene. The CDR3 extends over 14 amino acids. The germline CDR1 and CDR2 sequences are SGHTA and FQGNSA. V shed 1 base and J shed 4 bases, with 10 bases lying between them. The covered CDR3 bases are TGTGCCAGCAGCTTAGGGGCCGCACCCTATGGC. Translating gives CASSLGAAPYG. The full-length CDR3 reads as CASSLGAAPYGYTF.

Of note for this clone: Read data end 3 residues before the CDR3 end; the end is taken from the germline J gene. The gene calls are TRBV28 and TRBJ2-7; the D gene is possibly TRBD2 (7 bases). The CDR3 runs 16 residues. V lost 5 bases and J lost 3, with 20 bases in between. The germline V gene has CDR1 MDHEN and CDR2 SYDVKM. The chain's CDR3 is CASSPAGASGNYEQYF. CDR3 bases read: TGTGCCAGCAGTCCGGCAGGGGCTAGCGGAAACTACGAG.

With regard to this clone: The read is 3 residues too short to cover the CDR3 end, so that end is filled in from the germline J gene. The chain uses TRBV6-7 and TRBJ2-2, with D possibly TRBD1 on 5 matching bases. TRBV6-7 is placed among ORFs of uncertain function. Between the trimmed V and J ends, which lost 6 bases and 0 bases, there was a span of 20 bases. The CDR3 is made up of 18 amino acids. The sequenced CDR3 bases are TGTGCCAGCAGCTCGATCTTACTAACCAGGGCGAACACCGGGGAG. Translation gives CASSSILLTRANTGE. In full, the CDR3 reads CASSSILLTRANTGELFF.

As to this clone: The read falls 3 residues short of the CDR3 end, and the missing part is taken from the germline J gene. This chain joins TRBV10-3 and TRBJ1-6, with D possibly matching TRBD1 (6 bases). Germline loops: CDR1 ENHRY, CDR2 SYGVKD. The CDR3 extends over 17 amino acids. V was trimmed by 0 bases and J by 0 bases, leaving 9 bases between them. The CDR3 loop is CAISESQGPSYNSPLHF. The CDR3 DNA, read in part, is TGTGCCATCAGTGAGTCCCAGGGGCCCTCCTATAATTCACCC.

The CDR3 DNA, read in part, is TGCGCCAGCACGCCCCCGGCTGCCTCTGGGGCCAACGTG. Encoded protein: CASTPPAASGANV. The whole CDR3 sequence reads CASTPPAASGANVLFF. This chain uses TRBV5-1 with TRBJ2-2, with a tentative D call TRBD1 (5 bases). The sequence runs out 3 residues before the end of the CDR3; the remainder is reconstructed from the germline J gene. Per germline, CDR1 SGHRS and CDR2 YFSETQ. The CDR3 totals 16 residues.

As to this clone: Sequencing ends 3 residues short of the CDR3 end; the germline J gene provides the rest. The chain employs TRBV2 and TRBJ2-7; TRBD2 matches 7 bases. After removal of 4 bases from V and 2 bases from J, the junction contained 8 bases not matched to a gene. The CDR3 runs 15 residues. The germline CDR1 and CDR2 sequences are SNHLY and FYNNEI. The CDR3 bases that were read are TGTGCCAGCAGTGGGGGGGGTTATGGGACCTACGAG. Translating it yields CASSGGGYGTYE. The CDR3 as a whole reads CASSGGGYGTYEQYF.